This T cell receptor beta chain appears in the sequencing data of a study of T cell responses to AZD1222 COVID-19 vaccine. Broader study findings: Researchers took repertoire samples only after the peak T cell response had come.

The CDR3 loop spans 14 amino acids. V was pared by 5 bases and J by 6 bases, with 14 bases between. The germline gives CDR1 SGHAT, CDR2 FQNNGV. Regarding this clone: Its antigen is currently unknown.

Produced via immunoSEQ multiplex PCR; TCRdb's table is partial and in-frame only. The sample carries about 130,000 clones, 89% recorded once. The clonotype originates from an adult who received the AZD1222 COVID-19 vaccine. The gene calls are TRBV11-2 and TRBJ1-5; the D is unclear. The sequences come from peripheral blood, collected 28 days after the second AZD1222 dose. This chain's CDR3 is CASSPVPGGQPQHF. The CDR3 DNA follows: TGTGCCAGCAGCCCGGTTCCGGGCGGTCAGCCCCAGCATTTT.